The 32 T cell receptor beta chains below were found in one sample sequenced in a study of blood T cell repertoires in COVID-19. TCRdb's table, derived via immunoSEQ multiplex PCR, lists solely in-frame clones and lacks some. Among around 150,000 clones, 76% were seen once, and the ten largest hold about 3.8%. The source material was peripheral blood. All receptors derive from a woman of 80 years or more with acute or convalescent COVID-19.

V gene TRBV9 combines with J gene TRBJ1-6; a possible D gene is TRBD1 (6 bases). The CDR3 sequence is 13 residues long. V was pared by 7 bases and J by 8 bases, with 13 bases between. The germline gives CDR1 SGDLS, CDR2 YYNGEE. The CDR3 sequence: CASGGGLDSPLHF. Here the CDR3 DNA reads TGTGCCAGCGGTGGGGGCTTAGATTCACCCCTCCACTTT.

CDR3 protein: CASSLEGQGLHEQYF. CDR3 bases: TGCGCCAGCAGCTTGGAGGGACAGGGTTTGCACGAGCAGTACTTC. The chain carries TRBV5-1 and TRBJ2-7; TRBD1 matches at 9 bases. V was clipped by 0 bases and J by 5 bases; unmatched bases: 6. This CDR3 is 15 amino acids long. Germline-derived CDR1 and CDR2 are SGHRS and YFSETQ.

This clone was seen once. DNA for the CDR3: TGTGCCAGCAGCTACCCTCAGGGATCCGGCTACACCTTC. Amino acids: CASSYPQGSGYTF. V usage is TRBV3-1 (or the pseudogene TRBV3-2) and J usage is TRBJ1-2, with D tentatively TRBD1 (5 bases). In germline, CDR1 is LGHDT, CDR2 YNNKEL (reference sequence). Trimming removed 5 bases from V and 8 bases from J, with 15 bases in between. The CDR3 is 13 residues long.

The chain is built from TRBV5-6 and TRBJ2-1; D might be TRBD1 (6 bases). Germline V gene sequence: CDR1 SGHDT, CDR2 YYEEEE. The ends were cut back, 4 bases at V and 9 bases at J, with 14 bases in the middle. This CDR3 contains 13 residues. The CDR3 here is CASSIDRLGEQFF. The CDR3 DNA follows: TGTGCCAGCAGCATCGACAGGCTGGGTGAGCAGTTCTTC.

This clone was seen more than once but under ten times. The chain combines TRBV30 with TRBJ1-1, with TRBD1 matching 7 bases. Germline V gene data show CDR1 as GTSNPN and CDR2 as SVGIG (reference sequence). This CDR3 is built from 12 residues. V dropped 1 base and J dropped 7; count of bases not matched to a gene: 3. CDR3 sequence (DNA): TGTGCCTGGAGTGAGGGGGCGGATGAAGCTTTCTTT. Its translation: CAWSEGADEAFF.

This chain joins TRBV7-8 and TRBJ1-1; D is perhaps TRBD1 (5 bases). The germline CDR1 and CDR2 sequences are SGHVS and FQNEAQ. The V end was cut by 2 bases, the J end by 4 bases, with 8 bases between. This CDR3 contains 13 residues. For the CDR3, the DNA is TGTGCCAGCAGCTTATGGGGGGGCACTGAAGCTTTCTTT. This encodes CASSLWGGTEAFF.

CDR3 DNA sequence: TGTGCCATCAGTGAGTCGGGAGGGAACAATCAGCCCCAGCATTTT. Its translation: CAISESGGNNQPQHF. This chain joins TRBV10-3 and TRBJ1-5; D unresolved. CDR1 ENHRY and CDR2 SYGVKD come from the germline V gene. Trimming removed 0 bases from V and 3 bases from J, with 9 bases in between. The CDR3 loop spans 15 amino acids.

The rearrangement uses TRBV30 and TRBJ2-7, with a possible D match to TRBD1 (5 bases). This CDR3 is built from 13 residues. Per germline, CDR1 GTSNPN and CDR2 SVGIG (reference sequence). V lost 3 bases and J 6 bases, leaving 15 bases between the germline ends. The CDR3 here is CAWSPTGALEQYF. The DNA of the CDR3 is TGTGCCTGGAGCCCGACTGGGGCCCTCGAGCAGTACTTC.

The V and J genes are TRBV18 and TRBJ2-7; 9 bases map to TRBD1. J was trimmed by 2 bases and V by 2 bases; bases with no gene match: 13. Per germline, CDR1 KGHSH and CDR2 LQKENI. The length of the CDR3 is 18 residues. The CDR3 DNA follows: TGTGCCAGCTCACCAAGAACGATTCAGGGACAGGGAGCCTACGAGCAGTACTTC. This gives the protein CASSPRTIQGQGAYEQYF.

This chain joins TRBV3-1 (or the pseudogene TRBV3-2) and TRBJ2-1; 9 bases match TRBD2. Per the germline V gene, CDR1 is LGHDT and CDR2 is YNNKEL (reference sequence). Losses at the gene ends were 4 bases for V and 6 bases for J; bases not matched to a gene: 7. This CDR3 is built from 15 residues. The CDR3 is CASSRGLAQGNEQFF. In DNA form, the CDR3 reads TGTGCCAGCAGCCGAGGACTAGCGCAGGGCAATGAGCAGTTCTTC.

V and J are TRBV9 and TRBJ1-1; the D gene is possibly TRBD1 (6 bases). Germline CDR1 reads SGDLS; CDR2 reads YYNGEE. The CDR3 has 17 amino acids. Trimming pared 0 bases from V and 0 bases from J, leaving 15 bases between. CDR3 residues: CASSVDPPGDLNTEAFF. CDR3 nucleotides: TGTGCCAGCAGCGTAGACCCGCCAGGGGATCTGAACACTGAAGCTTTCTTT. The variable domain in full, with the rest retrieved from reference TRBV9 and TRBJ1-1, is DSGVTQTPKHLITATGQRVTLRCSPRSGDLSVYWYQQSLDQGLQFLIQYYNGEERAKGNILERFSAQQFPDLHSELNLSSLELGDSALYFCASSVDPPGDLNTEAFFGQGTRLTVV.

The chain employs TRBV27 and TRBJ2-1; 9 positions agree with TRBD2. CDR1 and CDR2 (germline): MNHEY, SMNVEV (reference sequence). V lost 6 bases, J lost 8 bases, and 29 bases stayed unmatched. There are 21 residues in the CDR3. The CDR3 loop reads CASSNAGASGINTPRRDEQFF. The CDR3 nucleotides are TGTGCCAGCAGCAACGCGGGGGCTAGCGGGATAAATACCCCGAGAAGGGATGAGCAGTTCTTC.

The chain is built from TRBV5-5 and TRBJ2-2; D is uncertain. Deletions cut 3 bases from V and 4 bases from J, with 13 bases between. CDR3 length equals 15 residues. Germline values: CDR1 SGHKS, CDR2 YYEKEE (reference sequence). The CDR3 spells CASSSSATGTGELFF. The CDR3 bases are TGTGCCAGCAGCTCGTCTGCTACTGGCACCGGGGAGCTGTTTTTT.

This clone was seen a few times. The CDR3 DNA is TGTGCCAGCTCACCAGACAGGGTGAAGAACACTGAAGCTTTCTTT. Protein product: CASSPDRVKNTEAFF. The gene calls are TRBV18 and TRBJ1-1, with 7 nucleotides matching TRBD1. The trim removed 2 bases at V and 1 base at J, leaving 4 bases unmatched. The CDR3 runs 15 residues. Germline V gene data show CDR1 as KGHSH and CDR2 as LQKENI.

This sequence joins TRBV6-6 and TRBJ2-7, with 9 bases matching TRBD2. This CDR3 has 18 amino acids. In germline, CDR1 is MNHNY, CDR2 SVGAGI (reference sequence). Unmatched junction bases numbered 20, after V lost 5 bases and J lost 6 bases. CDR3 region: CASSPVAFGREGRLEQYF. In DNA form, the CDR3 reads TGTGCCAGCAGTCCCGTCGCTTTCGGGCGGGAGGGCCGCCTCGAGCAGTACTTC.

This chain uses TRBV29-1 with TRBJ1-4, with a weak D call TRBD1 (5 bases). The CDR3 has 13 residues. Trimming left V 5 bases short and J 5 bases short, with 12 bases between. CDR1 is SQVTM and CDR2 is ANQGSEA in the germline V gene. The CDR3 region has the DNA TGCAGCGTTAAGCAGGGCCTAAATGAAAAACTGTTTTTT. Translating it yields CSVKQGLNEKLFF.

The chain carries TRBV6-6 and TRBJ1-5; maybe TRBD1 (6 bases). This CDR3 has 14 residues. The V and J ends lost 6 bases and 5 bases respectively, with 14 bases between them. Looked up from germline, CDR1 is MNHNY and CDR2 is SVGAGI (reference sequence). The CDR3 coding sequence is TGTGCCAGCAGCGCCCCAGGGGTCCATCAGCCCCAGCATTTT. The encoded protein is CASSAPGVHQPQHF.

The CDR3 spells CASSRYYSAHEQYF. The CDR3 nucleotides are TGTGCCAGCAGCCGGTACTATAGTGCCCACGAGCAGTACTTC. J is TRBJ2-7 and V is TRBV6-5; D remains ambiguous. V lost 6 bases, J lost 5 bases, and 17 bases lay in between. Germline V gene lookup returns CDR1 MNHEY and CDR2 SVGAGI. The CDR3 is 14 amino acids.

J is TRBJ2-1 and V is TRBV27; 9 positions match TRBD1. There are 15 residues in the CDR3. The germline CDR1 and CDR2 sequences are MNHEY and SMNVEV (reference sequence). V lost 2 bases, J lost 7 bases, and 6 bases stayed unmatched. The CDR3 nucleotides are TGTGCCAGCAGTTTAGGCACAGGGGGCAGGAATGAGCAGTTCTTC. Protein product: CASSLGTGGRNEQFF.

The chain couples TRBV27 to TRBJ2-2; 10 nucleotides line up with TRBD1. The germline V gene encodes CDR1 MNHEY and CDR2 SMNVEV (reference sequence). There are 15 residues in the CDR3. V was pared by 2 bases and J by 4 bases, with 1 base of the junction left unmatched. CDR3 in amino acids: CASSLGTGATGELFF. The CDR3 DNA reads TGTGCCAGCAGTTTAGGGACAGGGGCCACCGGGGAGCTGTTTTTT.

The rearrangement links TRBV4-2 to TRBJ1-6, with D perhaps TRBD1 (6 bases). The V gene's germline CDR1 is LGHNA and CDR2 YNFKEQ. V lost 0 bases and J lost 7, with 13 bases in between. There are 16 residues in the CDR3. This CDR3 is CASSQDRRTDNSPLHF. The CDR3 region has the DNA TGTGCCAGCAGCCAAGATCGGAGGACAGACAATTCACCCCTCCACTTT.

This clone was counted a single time. This rearrangement joins TRBV9 to TRBJ1-3; 7 nucleotides agree with TRBD1. CDR3 size: 16 residues. Germline CDR1 and CDR2: SGDLS and YYNGEE. V was pared by 4 bases and J by 8 bases, with 15 bases of the junction left unmatched. The CDR3 protein is CASSPQVDRARHTIYF. The CDR3 DNA follows: TGTGCCAGCAGCCCGCAAGTCGACAGGGCTCGACACACCATATATTTT.

About this clone: One end of the junction does not line up with germline, which may come from a read error. This chain joins TRBV5-1 and TRBJ2-7; 11 bases fit TRBD1. The CDR3 consists of 16 residues. CDR1 SGHRS and CDR2 YFSETQ come from the germline V gene. The CDR3 protein is CARSFGGGTGGYEQYF. The CDR3, as DNA: TGCGCCCGCAGCTTCGGGGGGGGGACAGGGGGCTACGAGCAGTACTTC.

This chain links TRBV28 with TRBJ1-5; 8 positions match TRBD1. The germline V gene encodes CDR1 MDHEN and CDR2 SYDVKM. V lost 2 bases and J lost 4; bases outside the gene matches: 1. This CDR3 comprises 14 residues. The CDR3 DNA follows: TGTGCCAGCAGTTTACACAGGGGGAATCAGCCCCAGCATTTT. This codes for CASSLHRGNQPQHF.

The chain employs TRBV6-5 and TRBJ2-2; D remains ambiguous. The V end was cut by 2 bases, the J end by 5 bases, with 6 bases between. The CDR3 length is 13 residues. Germline-derived CDR1 and CDR2 are MNHEY and SVGAGI. CDR3 protein: CASSYRVTGELFF. The CDR3 DNA is TGTGCCAGCAGTTACCGCGTGACCGGGGAGCTGTTTTTT.

DNA for the CDR3: TGTGCCAGCAGCTTAACGATGAGGGACTCCTACAATGAGCAGTTCTTC. Translation: CASSLTMRDSYNEQFF. The rearrangement links TRBV7-2 to TRBJ2-1; D perhaps matches TRBD2 (5 bases). CDR3 length: 16 amino acids. Per germline, CDR1 SGHTA and CDR2 FQGNSA. Trimming removed 2 bases at V and 0 bases at J, with 11 bases between. Together with reference TRBV7-2 and TRBJ2-1, the CDR3 gives the full variable domain: GAGVSQSPSNKVTEKGKDVELRCDPISGHTALYWYRQSLGQGLEFLIYFQGNSAPDKSGLPSDRFSAERTGGSVSTLTIQRTQQEDSAVYLCASSLTMRDSYNEQFFGPGTRLTVL.

This clone came up a few times. This chain links TRBV19 with TRBJ2-2; D call uncertain. CDR1 and CDR2 (germline): LNHDA, SQIVND (reference sequence). The CDR3 sequence is 16 residues long. Trimming shortened V by 3 bases and J by 2 bases, and 13 bases separated the two germline ends. The CDR3 sequence: CASSISQIGNTGELFF. The CDR3 DNA reads TGTGCCAGTAGTATCAGTCAAATTGGCAACACCGGGGAGCTGTTTTTT. Together with reference TRBV19 and TRBJ2-2, the CDR3 gives the full variable domain: DGGITQSPKYLFRKEGQNVTLSCEQNLNHDAMYWYRQDPGQGLRLIYYSQIVNDFQKGDIAEGYSVSREKKESFPLTVTSAQKNPTAFYLCASSISQIGNTGELFFGEGSRLTVL.

The V call is TRBV6-5, the J call TRBJ1-1; 8 nucleotides align to TRBD1. Germline CDR1 is MNHEY and CDR2 is SVGAGI. CDR3 length: 13 residues. Trimming at V came to 7 bases and at J to 1 base, leaving 2 bases not matched to a gene. The CDR3 loop is CASTDRGNTEAFF. The CDR3 DNA follows: TGTGCCAGCACCGACAGGGGGAACACTGAAGCTTTCTTT.

This clone was seen a handful of times. This chain connects TRBV5-1 to TRBJ2-1; D is undetermined. This CDR3 spans 15 amino acids. The germline gives CDR1 SGHRS, CDR2 YFSETQ. The ends were cut back, 0 bases at V and 4 bases at J, with 11 bases in the middle. CDR3 DNA sequence: TGCGCCAGCAGCTTGGCCCCGGCGGCATACAATGAGCAGTTCTTC. Its protein product is CASSLAPAAYNEQFF.

J is TRBJ1-2 and V is TRBV19; 8 bases are shared with TRBD1. CDR3 length: 15 amino acids. Trimming cost V 5 bases and J 7 bases; bases outside gene matches: 12. Germline CDR1 reads LNHDA; CDR2 reads SQIVND (reference sequence). The CDR3 nucleotides read TGTGCCAGTAGTTTCGACCCAGGGGGCGCGACTGGCTACACCTTC. Translated: CASSFDPGGATGYTF. Full variable domain (rest looked up from reference TRBV19 and TRBJ1-2): DGGITQSPKYLFRKEGQNVTLSCEQNLNHDAMYWYRQDPGQGLRLIYYSQIVNDFQKGDIAEGYSVSREKKESFPLTVTSAQKNPTAFYLCASSFDPGGATGYTFGSGTRLTVV.

V and J are TRBV18 and TRBJ2-1, with 12 bases lining up with TRBD2. The V gene's germline CDR1 is KGHSH and CDR2 LQKENI. This CDR3 is 16 amino acids long. V dropped 4 bases and J dropped 4; count of bases not matched to a gene: 5. The CDR3 loop reads CASSRETSGRYNEQFF. The CDR3 nucleotides are TGTGCCAGCTCACGTGAGACTAGCGGGAGATACAATGAGCAGTTCTTC.

This clone has only one observation. The V and J genes are TRBV21-1 and TRBJ1-3; the D call in the table, TRBD1, was not verified against the DNA. TRBV21-1 is labeled a pseudogene. The CDR3 totals 17 residues. The CDR3 loop reads CASSKERTGKNGNTIYF. CDR3 bases: TGTGCCAGCAGCAAAGAGCGGACAGGGAAGAATGGAAACACCATATATTTT.